This T cell receptor (beta chain) was profiled in a study of cytomegalovirus exposure and HLA in healthy donors. Whole-study context: It was reported in a later analysis that the same platform had been used for the roughly 130 validation repertoires as for the approximately 730 first-cohort repertoires.

Sequencing used immunoSEQ multiplex PCR; TCRdb keeps in-frame clones, though not all of them. The table has some 200,000 clones, around 81% seen once; the top ten hold 2.5% to 3.5%. Trimming at V came to 4 bases and at J to 6 bases, leaving 3 bases not matched to a gene. This CDR3 spans 15 amino acids. Germline values: CDR1 SGHAT, CDR2 FQNNGV. This clone was seen a handful of times. Sequencing was carried out using PBMCs. The J gene is TRBJ1-6, the V gene TRBV11-2, with TRBD1 identical over 10 bases. The TCR originated in a young woman in good health and CMV-seropositive. The CDR3 DNA follows: TGTGCCAGCAGCTACCGGGACAGGGGTAATTCACCCCTCCACTTT. Encoded protein: CASSYRDRGNSPLHF.